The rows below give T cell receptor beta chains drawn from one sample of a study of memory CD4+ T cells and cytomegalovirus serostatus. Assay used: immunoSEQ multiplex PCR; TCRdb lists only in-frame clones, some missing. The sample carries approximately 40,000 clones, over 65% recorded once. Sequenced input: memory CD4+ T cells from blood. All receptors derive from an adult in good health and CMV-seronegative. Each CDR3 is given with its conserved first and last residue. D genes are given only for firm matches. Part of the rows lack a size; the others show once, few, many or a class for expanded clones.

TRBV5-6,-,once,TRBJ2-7,TGTGCCAGCAGCTTACGCGTCCTGCCGTCCTACGAGCAGTACTTC,CASSLRVLPSYEQYF
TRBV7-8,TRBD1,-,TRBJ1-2,TGTGCCAGCAGCTTAGCGCCCCCCGGGACAGGGGGGGCCTATGGCTACACCTTC,CASSLAPPGTGGAYGYTF
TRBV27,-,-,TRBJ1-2,TGTGCCAGCAGCTCCCGCGACGGGAGCGGCTACACCTTC,CASSSRDGSGYTF
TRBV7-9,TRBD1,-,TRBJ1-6,TGTGCCAGCAGCTCGTCGGACAGGGCACTTAATTCACCCCTCCACTTT,CASSSSDRALNSPLHF
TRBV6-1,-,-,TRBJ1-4,TGTGCCAGCTCGGACAGTTCGCGGGAAAAACTGTTTTTT,CASSDSSREKLFF
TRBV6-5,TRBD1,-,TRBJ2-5,TGTGCCAGCACCATCCAGGGGGCGGAGGGAGAGACCCAGTACTTC,CASTIQGAEGETQYF
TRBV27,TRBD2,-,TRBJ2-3,TGTGCCAGCAGTTCTCTTACGGGGGGTAGGGACACAGATACGCAGTATTTT,CASSSLTGGRDTDTQYF
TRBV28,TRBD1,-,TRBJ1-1,TGTGCCAGCAGTTTACTTGGGGGACAGGGGCTCACTGAAGCTTTCTTT,CASSLLGGQGLTEAFF
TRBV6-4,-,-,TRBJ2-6,TGTGCCAGCAGTCCCGGGGGAACCTTCTCTGGGGCCAACGTCCTGACTTTC,CASSPGGTFSGANVLTF
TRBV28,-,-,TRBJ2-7,TGTGCCAGCAGTTTCCACCTTGGAACACTTTCCTACGAGCAGTACTTC,CASSFHLGTLSYEQYF
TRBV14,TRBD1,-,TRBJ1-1,TGTGCCAGCAGCCAAGATTGGGGGACAGGGGGGACTGAAGCTTTCTTT,CASSQDWGTGGTEAFF
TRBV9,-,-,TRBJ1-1,TGTGCCAGCAGCGTAGGTCCGGGGGTAGGCACTGAAGCTTTCTTT,CASSVGPGVGTEAFF
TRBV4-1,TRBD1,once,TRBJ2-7,TGCGCCAGCAGCCAAAATCCGGGACAGGGGTTTGGCGAGCAGTACTTC,CASSQNPGQGFGEQYF
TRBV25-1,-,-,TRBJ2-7,TGTGCCAGCAGTGACGGGGGGGGACAGAGCTACGAGCAGTACTTC,CASSDGGGQSYEQYF
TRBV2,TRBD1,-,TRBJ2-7,TGTGCCAGCAGCACGGGACAGGGGAGATCCTACGAGCAGTACTTC,CASSTGQGRSYEQYF
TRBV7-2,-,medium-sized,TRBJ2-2,TGTGCCAGCAGTTCTAGTGCCGGGGAGCTGTTTTTT,CASSSSAGELFF
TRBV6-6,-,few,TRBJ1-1,TGTGCCAGCCGAAATACACTGAACACTGAAGCTTTCTTT,CASRNTLNTEAFF
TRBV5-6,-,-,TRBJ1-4,TGTGCCAGCAGCTCCTATGGGGGGGCTAATGAAAAACTGTTTTTT,CASSSYGGANEKLFF
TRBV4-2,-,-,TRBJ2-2,TGTGCCAGCAGCCAAGATCACAGACCCGGGGAGCTGTTTTTT,CASSQDHRPGELFF
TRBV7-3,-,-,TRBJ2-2,TGTGCCAGCAGTTTCGGTGGTACCGGGGAGCTGTTTTTT,CASSFGGTGELFF
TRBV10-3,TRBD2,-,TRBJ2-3,TGTGCCATCAGTGAGTCTAGCGGGGGGAGGGATACGCAGTATTTT,CAISESSGGRDTQYF
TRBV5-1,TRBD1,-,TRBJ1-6,TGCGCCAGCAGCAGTAAACTCGGACAGGATAATTCACCCCTCCACTTT,CASSSKLGQDNSPLHF
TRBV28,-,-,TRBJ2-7,TGTGCCAGCAGTTTAACCTCCTACGAGCAGTACTTC,CASSLTSYEQYF
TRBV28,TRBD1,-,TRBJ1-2,TGTGCCAGCAGTGCCGGGACAGGGTATGGCTACACCTTC,CASSAGTGYGYTF
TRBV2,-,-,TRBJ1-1,TGTGCCGGAAACAGGGACGGCACTGAAGCTTTCTTT,CAGNRDGTEAFF
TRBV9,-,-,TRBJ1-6,TGTGCCAGCAGCGTAGACCCCCGTGGGGGCGGGGGGAATTCACCCCTCCACTTT,CASSVDPRGGGGNSPLHF
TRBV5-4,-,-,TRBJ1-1,TGTGCCAGCAGCCCAGACGAGGGGAGTTACACTGAAGCTTTCTTT,CASSPDEGSYTEAFF
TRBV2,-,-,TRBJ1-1,TGTGCCAGCACCCAACGGAGGGGCACTGAAGCTTTCTTT,CASTQRRGTEAFF
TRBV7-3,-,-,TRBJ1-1,TGTGCCAGCAGCGCCCTGACAGAAGCTGAAGCTTTCTTT,CASSALTEAEAFF
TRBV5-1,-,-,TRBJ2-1,TGCGCCAGCAGCTTGGGGGGTGACTCCTCCTACAATGAGCAGTTCTTC,CASSLGGDSSYNEQFF
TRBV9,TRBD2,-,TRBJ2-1,TGTGCCAGCAGCGTAGCCCTTTCGACTAGCGGGAGTTACAATGAGCAGTTCTTC,CASSVALSTSGSYNEQFF
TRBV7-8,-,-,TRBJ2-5,TGTGCCAGCAGCTTAGTAGGAGGGGCGGGGTTTTTAGAGACCCAGTACTTC,CASSLVGGAGFLETQYF
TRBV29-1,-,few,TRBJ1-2,TGCAGCGTCTTTTCCCAAGACTATGGCTACACCTTC,CSVFSQDYGYTF
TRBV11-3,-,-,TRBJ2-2,TGTGCCAGCAGCTTACCTGGGGGCAGGGGCACCGGGGAGCTGTTTTTT,CASSLPGGRGTGELFF
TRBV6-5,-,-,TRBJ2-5,TGTGCCAGCAGCTCCCTAGGGGAGACCCAGTACTTC,CASSSLGETQYF
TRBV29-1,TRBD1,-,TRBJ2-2,TGCAGCGTCGTAGACAGGGGGAAGGCCGGGGAGCTGTTTTTT,CSVVDRGKAGELFF
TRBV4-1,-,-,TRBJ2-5,TGCGCCAGCAGCCAGGGGATTTTGGGGGAGACCCAGTACTTC,CASSQGILGETQYF
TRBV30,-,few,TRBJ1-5,TGTGCCTGGAGTGTGCAGGGGAATCAGCCCCAGCATTTT,CAWSVQGNQPQHF
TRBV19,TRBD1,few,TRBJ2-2,TGTGCCACCCAGGGGGCCGGGGAGCTGTTTTTT,CATQGAGELFF
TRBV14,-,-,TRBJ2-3,TGTGCCAGCAGCCAAAACCTACAGGGTGGGGCTCGGTATTTT,CASSQNLQGGARYF
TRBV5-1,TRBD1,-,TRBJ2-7,TGCGCCAGCAGCGTGACCCCAGGGGACAGCGAGCAGTACTTC,CASSVTPGDSEQYF
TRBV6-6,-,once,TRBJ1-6,TGTGCCAGCAGTACCCGGCAGTATTCACCCCTCCACTTT,CASSTRQYSPLHF
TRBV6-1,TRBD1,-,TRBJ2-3,TGTGCCAGCAGTGATCACAGGGGGTGGGCAGATACGCAGTATTTT,CASSDHRGWADTQYF
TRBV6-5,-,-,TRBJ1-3,TGTGCCAGCCGGGGAGCCGGTGGCACCATATATTTT,CASRGAGGTIYF
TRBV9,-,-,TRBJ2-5,TGTGCCAGCAGCCTTGACAGTTACCAAGAGACCCAGTACTTC,CASSLDSYQETQYF
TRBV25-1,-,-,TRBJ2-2,TGTGCCAGCAGTGAGCCCCTCTCTTCATCGACAGCCACCGGGGAGCTGTTTTTT,CASSEPLSSSTATGELFF
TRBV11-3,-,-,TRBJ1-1,TGTGCCAGCAGCTTAGGAGGGGGAGGGGGTTACACTGAAGCTTTCTTT,CASSLGGGGGYTEAFF
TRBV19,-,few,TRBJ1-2,TGTGCCAGTATTCCCGCGCAGGGTAACTATGGCTACACCTTC,CASIPAQGNYGYTF